The clone carrying this TCR beta chain was seen many times. What it binds is not known. One end of the junction is discordant with germline, which a read error may explain. Stable Graves' hyperthyroidism meant no ophthalmopathy progression within 18 months. Patients were aged 18 to 65, had disease duration under 2 months, and had newly diagnosed hyperthyroidism. Fresh peripheral blood, approximately 9.6 ml, yielded the PBMCs. This entry belongs to a study of T cells in Graves' hyperthyroidism and ophthalmopathy. TCR beta CDR3 region amplification was performed from RNA transcripts. The TCR CDR3 was amplified in a first-round RT-PCR using the HTBI primer set. From the multiplex PCR reads, TCRdb called clonotypes with MiXCR, one entry per CDR3 protein. The sample carries approximately 430,000 distinct CDR3 sequences, approximately 14% recorded once. Study-level findings and limits: Onset of ophthalmopathy came a median around 6.2 months after the model predicted it.

Source material: blood. This receptor was obtained from a woman between 18 and 29 years old with Graves' hyperthyroidism.

The CDR3 region is CASSDSGTDYGYTF. CDR3 coding DNA: TGTGCCAGCAGCGACTCCGGGACGGACTACGGCTACACCTTC. The chain carries TRBV7-3 and TRBJ1-2; maybe TRBD1 (5 bases). CDR1 SGHTA and CDR2 FQGTGA come from the germline V gene. The CDR3 runs 14 residues.